This T cell receptor (beta chain) came from a study of T cells in Graves' hyperthyroidism and ophthalmopathy. Patients with uncontrolled infections, other autoimmune diseases, pregnancy or lactation were excluded. Many counts were recorded for this clonotype. The investigators amplified TCR beta CDR3 regions from RNA transcripts. TCR CDR3 underwent first-round RT-PCR with the HTBI primer set. TCRdb re-called the multiplex PCR reads with MiXCR, one entry per CDR3 protein. Seen here are roughly 510,000 distinct CDR3 sequences, more than 20% observed once, and the top ten hold about 30%. The CDR3 is 12 residues long. Trimming removed 6 bases at V and 5 bases at J, with 10 bases between. Germline V lookup: CDR1 SNHLY, CDR2 FYNNEI.

J is TRBJ1-1 and V is TRBV2; no reliable D call. Sequencing was performed on blood. This receptor was taken from a man aged 18-30 years with Graves' hyperthyroidism. The CDR3 sequence is CASSSGKTEAFF. DNA for the CDR3: TGTGCCAGCAGCTCCGGGAAAACTGAAGCTTTCTTT.